This T cell receptor beta chain is from a study of CD8+ T cells in alopecia areata. Study in general: Patients received oral tofacitinib, 5 to 10 mg twice daily, for moderate-to-severe alopecia areata. The drug, tofacitinib, lasted 6 to 18 months, followed by 6 months off drug.

In its sample, this clone was seen many times. Following extraction, RNA underwent reverse transcription to cDNA, which served as the sequencing template. Clones were read by immunoSEQ multiplex PCR, and TCRdb kept only the in-frame ones, dropping some. Of 250,000 or so clones listed, less than 80% are singletons. CDR3 length equals 16 residues. Trimming pared 1 base from V and 0 bases from J, leaving 10 bases between. Germline CDR1 is SGHTA and CDR2 is FQGNSA. Material: CD4+ T cells sorted from blood, obtained at week 0. This clonotype was sampled from a human donor with alopecia areata. The J gene is TRBJ2-4, the V gene TRBV7-2; no firm D call. Written as DNA, the CDR3 is TGTGCCAGCAGCTTAGGGGGATCCCTAGCCAAAAACATTCAGTACTTC. This translates into CASSLGGSLAKNIQYF.